The sequence of this TCR beta chain was determined in a study of blood T cell repertoires in COVID-19 (dated by TCRdb to about 2020). As for the study more broadly: Samples from collaborators originated in the United States, Italy and Spain and spanned both the acute and convalescent phases of COVID-19. A de-identified subject ID, COVID-19 status, age in years and sex were almost always included in the sample metadata. HLA class I and class II types, where available, came from metadata supplied by the sample provider rather than from assay-based typing. Subjects who had been exposed to COVID-19, were actively infected with it, or had recovered from it provided the deeply sampled blood TCRbeta repertoires that made up the dataset. The samples were drawn from the first 160 participants of the ongoing ImmuneRACE study and from roughly 1,300 subjects provided by 6 global collaborators. The prospective study material was composed of cDNA or gDNA derived from T cells, B-cell-depleted T cells, or PBMCs. The repertoires were made available in a free public database intended to serve as a resource for research on the immune response to SARS-CoV-2.

The germline V gene provides CDR1 SNHLY and CDR2 FYNNEI. V is shortened by 3 bases, J by 3 bases, and the region joining them spans 9 bases. The CDR3, cysteine through phenylalanine, is 13 amino acids long. Of all the DNA, just the CDR3 is kept, 39 bases in frame from base 1. Concerning this clone: The specificity of this receptor is unknown. Base qualities are not recorded, but no much larger clone differs from it by a single base.

TCRbeta CDR3 regions were amplified from genomic DNA by means of the immunoSEQ Assay, a bias-controlled multiplex PCR. The study's processing was this. The number of nucleated cells in each sample was estimated from the amplification of reference gene primers within the assay. To quantify the absolute abundance of each unique TCRbeta CDR3 rearrangement, sequence reads were collapsed and filtered. Productive Simpson clonality was computed per sample as the square root of Simpson's diversity index over productive rearrangements. TCRdb obtained this table from immuneACCESS and retained in-frame rearrangements with V and J assigned. These tables miss some clones; where compared with another copy, unresolved V genes account for less than half of the shortfall, and the remainder is unexplained. V, J and clone size are taken as reported in that table, and D and trimming were inferred from the DNA itself. This sample holds some 280,000 clones; more than 80% were observed only once. The ten top clones hold about 3% of the sample.

Each collaborating institution followed its own protocols to collect whole blood in K2EDTA tubes. For TCRbeta analysis, collaborators shipped samples in one of three forms: frozen whole blood, isolated PBMCs, or DNA extracted from either of those sample types. Overall results and qualifications from the work: Clinical and demographic metadata were provided uncurated, with the amount varying by source and participant.

The chain links TRBV2 with TRBJ2-7; the D gene is perhaps TRBD1, from 6 matching bases. The receptor was isolated from a woman in her thirties with active or convalescent COVID-19. Sequencing used peripheral blood. In nucleotide form, the sequence is TGTGCCAGCAGTGAGGACAGCGACTACGAGCAGTACTTC. Translated, it gives CASSEDSDYEQYF. Reference TRBV2 and TRBJ2-7 genes cover what lies past the CDR3, so the full variable domain is EPEVTQTPSHQVTQMGQEVILRCVPISNHLYFYWYRQILGQKVEFLVSFYNNEISEKSEIFDDQFSVERPDGSNFTLKIRSTKLEDSAMYFCASSEDSDYEQYFGPGTRLTVT.